These 30 T cell receptor beta chains came from one sample sequenced in a study of blood T cell repertoires in COVID-19. The method was immunoSEQ multiplex PCR; TCRdb's version includes in-frame clones alone and lacks a portion of them. The table includes 300,000 to 400,000 clones, 75% to 90% detected once. The sequenced sample was PBMCs or T cells enriched from blood (not recorded which). All receptors come from a man aged 30-40 years who had recovered from COVID-19.

The chain has TRBV6-1 and TRBJ2-1; TRBD2 aligns across 10 bases. Germline lookup yields CDR1 MNHNS and CDR2 SASEGT. The CDR3 consists of 16 residues. The V gene end was trimmed by 0 bases and the J gene end by 4 bases; junction bases not matched to a gene: 3. CDR3 in amino acids: CASSEALAGVYNEQFF. For the CDR3, the DNA is TGTGCCAGCAGTGAAGCCCTAGCGGGGGTGTACAATGAGCAGTTCTTC.

V usage is TRBV21-1 and J usage is TRBJ1-5; TRBD1 reflects the table's D call only, with no check against the DNA. TRBV21-1 is a listed pseudogene. The CDR3 has 15 amino acids. CDR3 nucleotide sequence: TGTGCCAGCAGCCGCACAGGGGTTCGAAATCAGCCCCAGCATTTT. Residues: CASSRTGVRNQPQHF.

The chain has TRBV19 and TRBJ2-1; 8 positions agree with TRBD2. CDR1 is LNHDA and CDR2 is SQIVND in the germline V gene (reference sequence). This CDR3 spans 18 amino acids. The trim removed 3 bases at V and 1 base at J, leaving 11 bases unmatched. The CDR3 loop is CASSMFSGVGRSYNEQFF. The CDR3 bases are TGTGCCAGTAGTATGTTTAGCGGGGTCGGTAGGTCCTACAATGAGCAGTTCTTC.

The rearrangement joins TRBV7-8 to TRBJ1-2; 7 bases are a match to TRBD1. The junction had 7 bases not matched to a gene; V was cut back by 5 bases and J by 4 bases. Germline lookup yields CDR1 SGHVS and CDR2 FQNEAQ. The CDR3 runs to 14 residues. The CDR3 coding sequence is TGTGCCAGCAGCGTAACCCGGGACAGCTATGGCTACACCTTC. It is translated as CASSVTRDSYGYTF.

The rearrangement links TRBV25-1 to TRBJ2-2; 10 positions agree with TRBD1. This CDR3 spans 15 amino acids. With 4 bases clipped from V and 8 bases from J, the junction kept 7 bases outside the gene matches. Looked up from germline, CDR1 is MGHDK and CDR2 is SYGVNS. In DNA, the CDR3 is TGTGCCAGCAGTGTAAAGACAGGGGGCTTTGGGGAGCTGTTTTTT. Amino acids: CASSVKTGGFGELFF. Full variable domain (missing parts from reference TRBV25-1 and TRBJ2-2): EADIYQTPRYLVIGTGKKITLECSQTMGHDKMYWYQQDPGMELHLIHYSYGVNSTEKGDLSSESTVSRIRTEHFPLTLESARPSHTSQYLCASSVKTGGFGELFFGEGSRLTVL.

This rearrangement joins TRBV5-1 to TRBJ1-5; D is ambiguous. The CDR3 sequence is 15 residues long. The germline V gene encodes CDR1 SGHRS and CDR2 YFSETQ. Trimming cost V 6 bases and J 0 bases, with 13 bases left between them. The CDR3 region has the DNA TGCGCCAGCAAAAGCTCGCTGAATAGCAATCAGCCCCAGCATTTT. Translation: CASKSSLNSNQPQHF.

The chain carries TRBV11-2 and TRBJ2-7, with no clear D. V lost 3 bases, J lost 5 bases, and 20 bases lay in between. CDR1 and CDR2 from the germline V gene are SGHAT and FQNNGV. There are 16 residues in the CDR3. This CDR3 reads CASSFPLGPARNEQYF. Written as DNA, the CDR3 is TGTGCCAGCAGCTTCCCCCTCGGTCCCGCTAGGAACGAGCAGTACTTC.

The chain uses TRBV28 and TRBJ2-3; D unclear. Germline V gene sequence: CDR1 MDHEN, CDR2 SYDVKM. Trimming removed 6 bases at V and 2 bases at J, with 3 bases between. There are 11 residues in the CDR3. CDR3 sequence reads: CASSNTDTQYF. The CDR3 DNA sequence: TGTGCCAGCAGCAACACAGATACGCAGTATTTT.

V usage is TRBV5-6 and J usage is TRBJ2-5; the match to TRBD2 covers 14 bases. Germline V lookup: CDR1 SGHDT, CDR2 YYEEEE. This CDR3 has 17 amino acids. J was trimmed by 2 bases and V by 1 base; bases with no gene match: 4. The DNA of the CDR3 is TGTGCCAGCAGCTTGCCGACTAGCGGGGGGGATCAAGAGACCCAGTACTTC. This sequence encodes CASSLPTSGGDQETQYF.

This clone appeared a single time. CDR3 nucleotide sequence: TGTGCCAGCAGCCATGGGAGCTCTGGGGCCAACGTCCTGACTTTC. Translating gives CASSHGSSGANVLTF. The chain carries TRBV3-1 (or the pseudogene TRBV3-2) and TRBJ2-6, with a weak D call TRBD2 (5 bases). Germline CDR1 reads LGHDT; CDR2 reads YNNKEL (reference sequence). The CDR3 spans 15 residues. The V end was cut by 3 bases, the J end by 0 bases, with 6 bases between.

This chain connects TRBV9 to TRBJ2-1; 10 bases fit TRBD2. J lost 0 bases, V lost 3 bases, and 3 bases had no gene match. Looked up from germline, CDR1 is SGDLS and CDR2 is YYNGEE. The CDR3 consists of 16 residues. The CDR3 spells CASSEIAGGSYNEQFF. Here the CDR3 DNA reads TGTGCCAGCAGCGAGATAGCGGGGGGCTCCTACAATGAGCAGTTCTTC. Combining the CDR3 with reference TRBV9 and TRBJ2-1 gives the whole variable domain DSGVTQTPKHLITATGQRVTLRCSPRSGDLSVYWYQQSLDQGLQFLIQYYNGEERAKGNILERFSAQQFPDLHSELNLSSLELGDSALYFCASSEIAGGSYNEQFFGPGTRLTVL.

This chain joins TRBV28 and TRBJ2-5, with 16 bases fitting TRBD2. V shed 5 bases, J shed 4 bases, and the junction held 1 base outside the gene matches. The CDR3 spans 15 residues. Germline loops: CDR1 MDHEN, CDR2 SYDVKM. CDR3 sequence: CASSGTSGGVETQYF. DNA for the CDR3: TGTGCCAGCAGTGGGACTAGCGGGGGGGTAGAGACCCAGTACTTC.

The chain combines TRBV11-2 with TRBJ1-1; D uncertain. V was pared by 7 bases and J by 1 base, with 16 bases between. The CDR3 totals 15 residues. Germline V lookup: CDR1 SGHAT, CDR2 FQNNGV. For the CDR3, the DNA is TGTGCCAGCATTCGAGTTGGGCCTTGGAACACTGAAGCTTTCTTT. Its translation: CASIRVGPWNTEAFF. The full variable domain, its missing parts supplied by reference TRBV11-2 and TRBJ1-1, is EAGVAQSPRYKIIEKRQSVAFWCNPISGHATLYWYQQILGQGPKLLIQFQNNGVVDDSQLPKDRFSAERLKGVDSTLKIQPAKLEDSAVYLCASIRVGPWNTEAFFGQGTRLTVV.

The chain couples TRBV20-1 to TRBJ2-7, with a possible D match to TRBD2 (5 bases). CDR3 length: 12 amino acids. Trimming removed 3 bases at V and 5 bases at J, with 11 bases between. From germline, CDR1 is DFQATT and CDR2 SNEGSKA (reference sequence). CDR3 region: CSASRGLDEQYF. The CDR3 DNA reads as TGCAGTGCTAGTCGGGGTCTGGACGAGCAGTACTTC.

The V call is TRBV5-6, the J call TRBJ2-5; TRBD2 might be the D (5 bases). With 0 bases removed from V and 4 bases from J, the gap between germline ends came to 10 bases. The CDR3 spans 14 residues. Germline CDR1 SGHDT, CDR2 YYEEEE. The CDR3 sequence: CASSLGLGIETQYF. In DNA form, the CDR3 reads TGTGCCAGCAGCTTGGGGCTCGGGATAGAGACCCAGTACTTC.

There are a few counts of this clone. This chain uses TRBV19 with TRBJ2-7, with D perhaps matching TRBD1 (6 bases). In germline, CDR1 is LNHDA, CDR2 SQIVND (reference sequence). This CDR3 comprises 15 residues. Deletions cut 0 bases from V and 4 bases from J, with 13 bases between. In DNA form, the CDR3 reads TGTGCCAGTAGTATAGAACAACAGGGCGCTTACGAGCAGTACTTC. Amino acids: CASSIEQQGAYEQYF.

The chain links TRBV12-3 or TRBV12-4 to TRBJ2-3, with D perhaps matching TRBD1 (6 bases). This CDR3 contains 13 residues. Deletions cut 4 bases from V and 4 bases from J, with 9 bases between. The CDR3 region has the DNA TGTGCCAGCAGTTCCAACAGGGCAGATACGCAGTATTTT. As protein: CASSSNRADTQYF.

This clone appeared a few times. The V gene is TRBV6-5, the J gene TRBJ2-1, with TRBD2 as a possible D gene (6 bases). Germline V gene lookup returns CDR1 MNHEY and CDR2 SVGAGI. The CDR3 is 13 amino acids. The V and J ends lost 11 bases and 7 bases respectively, with 18 bases between them. CDR3 in amino acids: CAAGGVMTNEQFF. The CDR3 bases are TGTGCCGCGGGCGGGGTTATGACTAATGAGCAGTTCTTC.

The rearrangement uses TRBV24-1 and TRBJ2-3; 9 nucleotides line up with TRBD2. The V and J ends lost 3 bases and 0 bases, in that order; junction bases with no gene match: 6. This CDR3 has 17 residues. CDR1 and CDR2 from the germline V gene are KGHDR and SFDVKD. The CDR3 spells CATSDPRGGASTDTQYF. CDR3 nucleotide sequence: TGTGCCACCAGTGATCCCCGCGGGGGGGCTAGCACAGATACGCAGTATTTT.

On this clone itself: The germline gene is not matched at one end of the junction; a read error may be the cause. This chain uses TRBV19 with TRBJ1-2, with 8 bases matching TRBD1. The CDR3 runs 14 residues. Germline assignment: CDR1 LNHDA and CDR2 SQIVND (reference sequence). The CDR3 sequence is CASSIGTGYYGYTF. The CDR3, as DNA: TGTGCCAGTAGCATAGGGACAGGCTACTATGGCTACACCTTC.

The J gene is TRBJ1-2, the V gene TRBV12-5; perhaps TRBD1 as D (5 bases). Germline CDR1 is LGHNT and CDR2 is FRNRAP. The V end was cut by 3 bases, the J end by 8 bases, with 13 bases between. This CDR3 is 13 amino acids long. The chain's CDR3 is CASGLDRTSGYTF. The CDR3 DNA reads as TGTGCTAGTGGTTTAGACAGAACGTCGGGCTACACCTTC.

The rearrangement uses TRBV29-1 and TRBJ1-1; 7 nucleotides line up with TRBD1. The ends lost 3 bases at V and 3 bases at J; junction bases unmatched: 4. The germline V gene encodes CDR1 SQVTM and CDR2 ANQGSEA. The CDR3 loop spans 13 amino acids. CDR3 coding DNA: TGCAGCGTTGAGGCCAGGGGGGACACTGAAGCTTTCTTT. Translating gives CSVEARGDTEAFF.

The rearrangement uses TRBV3-1 (or the pseudogene TRBV3-2) and TRBJ1-2; tentatively, D is TRBD1 (6 bases). Germline-derived CDR1 and CDR2 are LGHDT and YNNKEL (reference sequence). The CDR3 spans 15 residues. V shed 0 bases and J shed 5 bases, with 13 bases lying between them. CDR3 in amino acids: CASSQEGAGRYGYTF. In nucleotides, the CDR3 is TGTGCCAGCAGCCAAGAGGGGGCAGGGCGGTATGGCTACACCTTC.

This chain joins TRBV11-3 and TRBJ2-1, with D maybe TRBD2 (5 bases). Per germline, CDR1 SGHNT and CDR2 YENEEA. With 4 bases removed from V and 5 bases from J, the gap between germline ends came to 15 bases. The length of the CDR3 is 15 residues. The CDR3 reads CASSSVGAGHNEQFF. In DNA, the CDR3 is TGTGCCAGCAGCTCAGTCGGCGCGGGTCACAATGAGCAGTTCTTC.

The J gene is TRBJ2-5, the V gene TRBV7-8; 8 bases are a match to TRBD2. The J segment lost 4 bases and the V segment lost 2 bases, leaving 6 bases of the junction unmatched. Looked up from germline, CDR1 is SGHVS and CDR2 is FQNEAQ. CDR3 length equals 15 residues. The CDR3 region has the DNA TGTGCCAGCAGCTTAATGTCGGGGGGGGCAGAGACCCAGTACTTC. Translation gives CASSLMSGGAETQYF.

The chain combines TRBV24-1 with TRBJ2-2, with TRBD2 identical over 14 bases. The V gene's germline CDR1 is KGHDR and CDR2 SFDVKD. The ends lost 1 base at V and 3 bases at J; junction bases unmatched: 6. The CDR3 runs 19 residues. Written as DNA, the CDR3 is TGTGCCACCAGTGATTTCTTGACTAGCGGGGGGGCGGACACCGGGGAGCTGTTTTTT. Its protein product is CATSDFLTSGGADTGELFF.

The CDR3 DNA reads as TGCGCCAGCAGCTTGGTCCCCCCCCAACAGGGAATGAGTGCAACTAATGAAAAACTGTTTTTT. It translates to CASSLVPPQQGMSATNEKLFF. The chain is built from TRBV5-1 and TRBJ1-4, with a possible D match to TRBD1 (6 bases). This CDR3 has 21 residues. Germline loops: CDR1 SGHRS, CDR2 YFSETQ. Trimming removed 0 bases at V and 0 bases at J, with 24 bases between. The variable domain in full, completed from reference TRBV5-1 and TRBJ1-4, reads KAGVTQTPRYLIKTRGQQVTLSCSPISGHRSVSWYQQTPGQGLQFLFEYFSETQRNKGNFPGRFSGRQFSNSRSEMNVSTLELGDSALYLCASSLVPPQQGMSATNEKLFFGSGTQLSVL.

V is TRBV5-1 and J is TRBJ1-6, with D maybe TRBD1 (6 bases). There are 15 residues in the CDR3. The V gene lost 3 bases and the J gene lost 5 bases, with 12 bases spanning the gap. Germline CDR1 and CDR2: SGHRS and YFSETQ. The CDR3 region is CASSSRRGNNSPLHF. In DNA, the CDR3 is TGCGCCAGCAGCTCCCGTAGGGGGAATAATTCACCCCTCCACTTT.

This chain connects TRBV11-2 to TRBJ2-1, with 8 positions matching TRBD2. CDR3 length equals 16 residues. V gave up 1 base and J gave up 7 bases; unmatched junction bases: 9. CDR1 is SGHAT and CDR2 is FQNNGV in the germline V gene. CDR3 loop: CASSLGLRTSYNEQFF. The DNA for the CDR3 is TGTGCCAGCAGCTTAGGTCTAAGGACTAGCTATAATGAGCAGTTCTTC.

The chain has TRBV2 and TRBJ1-5, with 7 bases fitting TRBD1. The J segment lost 11 bases and the V segment lost 5 bases, leaving 6 bases of the junction unmatched. Germline V gene data show CDR1 as SNHLY and CDR2 as FYNNEI. The CDR3 totals 12 residues. CDR3 bases: TGTGCCAGCAGTACCACAGGGGCAACCCAGCATTTT. Protein product: CASSTTGATQHF.